A selection of T cell receptor beta chains follows, all from one sample in a study of PD-1 blockade in classical Hodgkin lymphoma. The repertoire was sequenced with immunoSEQ multiplex PCR; TCRdb's copy has only in-frame clones and lacks some. The sample shows about 34,000 clones, about 89% of them seen only once. The sample comprised CD4+ T cells from blood. These receptors were obtained from a human donor with classical Hodgkin lymphoma. Each CDR3 is given with its conserved first and last residue. A D gene is named only where the DNA matches it firmly. Only part of the rows carry a size: once, few, many, or a class if the clone is expanded.

cdr3_length: 12
clone_size: -
j_call: TRBJ1-4
d_call: -
v_call: TRBV28
cdr3_nt: TGTGCCAGCAGTTTTGCGCGATCGGGACTGTTTTTT
cdr3_aa: CASSFARSGLFF

cdr3_length: 15
clone_size: -
j_call: TRBJ1-4
d_call: -
v_call: TRBV28
cdr3_nt: TGTGCCAGCAGTTCGGGACAATCAACTAATGAAAAACTGTTTTTT
cdr3_aa: CASSSGQSTNEKLFF

cdr3_length: 14
clone_size: -
j_call: TRBJ1-5
d_call: TRBD1
v_call: TRBV25-1
cdr3_nt: TGTGCCAGCAAAGGGACAGGTAGCAATCAGCCCCAGCATTTT
cdr3_aa: CASKGTGSNQPQHF

cdr3_length: 14
clone_size: -
j_call: TRBJ1-3
d_call: -
v_call: TRBV5-5
cdr3_nt: TGTGCCAGCCATGGGGGGACCTCTGGAAACACCATATATTTT
cdr3_aa: CASHGGTSGNTIYF

cdr3_length: 12
clone_size: few
j_call: TRBJ2-7
d_call: -
v_call: TRBV27
cdr3_nt: TGTGCCAGCAGGGACAACTCCTACGAGCAGTACTTC
cdr3_aa: CASRDNSYEQYF

cdr3_length: 11
clone_size: -
j_call: TRBJ2-7
d_call: -
v_call: TRBV2
cdr3_nt: TGTGCCAGCAAGGAGGTTTACGAGCAGTACTTC
cdr3_aa: CASKEVYEQYF

cdr3_length: 17
clone_size: -
j_call: TRBJ2-7
d_call: TRBD1
v_call: TRBV27
cdr3_nt: TGTGCCAGCAGTTTAAGGCCCCGCGCAGGGGGCAGCTACGAGCAGTACTTC
cdr3_aa: CASSLRPRAGGSYEQYF

cdr3_length: 14
clone_size: -
j_call: TRBJ2-2
d_call: -
v_call: TRBV2
cdr3_nt: TGTGCCAGCAGTGTTTTGGGAGTGACCGGGGAGCTGTTTTTT
cdr3_aa: CASSVLGVTGELFF

cdr3_length: 13
clone_size: -
j_call: TRBJ1-1
d_call: -
v_call: TRBV18
cdr3_nt: TGTGCCAGCTCACCTAACGGGGACACTGAAGCTTTCTTT
cdr3_aa: CASSPNGDTEAFF

cdr3_length: 13
clone_size: -
j_call: TRBJ2-2
d_call: -
v_call: TRBV2
cdr3_nt: TGTGCCAGCAGGGGATCTAGAAGCGGGGAGCTGTTTTTT
cdr3_aa: CASRGSRSGELFF

cdr3_length: 16
clone_size: once
j_call: TRBJ1-1
d_call: -
v_call: TRBV5-1
cdr3_nt: TGCGCCAGCAGCTCCCTCCCGGGACTGGGGAACACTGAAGCTTTCTTT
cdr3_aa: CASSSLPGLGNTEAFF

cdr3_length: 15
clone_size: -
j_call: TRBJ2-2
d_call: -
v_call: TRBV18
cdr3_nt: TGTGCCAGCTCACCCGGGAGAAGTAACACCGGGGAGCTGTTTTTT
cdr3_aa: CASSPGRSNTGELFF

cdr3_length: 14
clone_size: -
j_call: TRBJ2-1
d_call: -
v_call: TRBV9
cdr3_nt: TGTGCCAGCAGTAGACAGGTGACCAACAATGAGCAGTTCTTC
cdr3_aa: CASSRQVTNNEQFF

cdr3_length: 14
clone_size: -
j_call: TRBJ2-4
d_call: -
v_call: TRBV6-1
cdr3_nt: TGTGCCAGCAGTGAAGCGGGTCTTAAAAACATTCAGTACTTC
cdr3_aa: CASSEAGLKNIQYF

cdr3_length: 13
clone_size: -
j_call: TRBJ1-1
d_call: -
v_call: TRBV5-1
cdr3_nt: TGCGCCAGCAGCTTGGGAGGGCAGGATGAAGCTTTCTTT
cdr3_aa: CASSLGGQDEAFF

cdr3_length: 15
clone_size: -
j_call: TRBJ1-1
d_call: -
v_call: TRBV7-9
cdr3_nt: TGTGCCAGCAGCTTAGGGGCAGGGCTAAACACTGAAGCTTTCTTT
cdr3_aa: CASSLGAGLNTEAFF

cdr3_length: 12
clone_size: few
j_call: TRBJ1-1
d_call: -
v_call: TRBV30
cdr3_nt: TGTGCCTGGAGTGAAACAGGAGCCCAAGCTTTCTTT
cdr3_aa: CAWSETGAQAFF

cdr3_length: 10
clone_size: -
j_call: TRBJ1-1
d_call: -
v_call: TRBV28
cdr3_nt: TGTGCCAGTCGGGCCATCAGAGCTTTCTTT
cdr3_aa: CASRAIRAFF

cdr3_length: 17
clone_size: -
j_call: TRBJ1-2
d_call: -
v_call: TRBV11-2
cdr3_nt: TGTGCCAGCAGCTCCCACTACGGGGGGGGGCGAAGCTATGGCTACACCTTC
cdr3_aa: CASSSHYGGGRSYGYTF

cdr3_length: 17
clone_size: once
j_call: TRBJ2-5
d_call: -
v_call: TRBV15
cdr3_nt: TGTGCCACCAGCAGTTTTCCAATCCGGGCCCTCCAAGAGACCCAGTACTTC
cdr3_aa: CATSSFPIRALQETQYF

cdr3_length: 17
clone_size: -
j_call: TRBJ2-3
d_call: -
v_call: TRBV29-1
cdr3_nt: TGCAGCGTTGAAGTTCTTTCGGGGCTCACTAGCACAGATACGCAGTATTTT
cdr3_aa: CSVEVLSGLTSTDTQYF

cdr3_length: 15
clone_size: -
j_call: TRBJ1-2
d_call: TRBD1
v_call: TRBV19
cdr3_nt: TGTGCCAGTAGTACCCAGGACAGGGTGAGGCTGGGCTACACCTTC
cdr3_aa: CASSTQDRVRLGYTF

cdr3_length: 11
clone_size: -
j_call: TRBJ1-3
d_call: -
v_call: TRBV5-4
cdr3_nt: TGTGCCAGCAGCCTCCAAAACACCATATATTTT
cdr3_aa: CASSLQNTIYF

cdr3_length: 14
clone_size: -
j_call: TRBJ2-3
d_call: -
v_call: TRBV5-1
cdr3_nt: TGCGCCAGCAGCTTGGCCGGGCGCTCAGATACGCAGTATTTT
cdr3_aa: CASSLAGRSDTQYF

cdr3_length: 14
clone_size: -
j_call: TRBJ1-1
d_call: -
v_call: TRBV10-3
cdr3_nt: TGTGCCATCAGCCTCGACGGGACCTCCACTGAAGCTTTCTTT
cdr3_aa: CAISLDGTSTEAFF

cdr3_length: 15
clone_size: -
j_call: TRBJ1-1
d_call: TRBD1
v_call: TRBV14
cdr3_nt: TGTGCCAGCAGCCACCGAGACAGGGGGATCACTGAAGCTTTCTTT
cdr3_aa: CASSHRDRGITEAFF

cdr3_length: 14
clone_size: -
j_call: TRBJ2-1
d_call: TRBD1
v_call: TRBV27
cdr3_nt: TGTGCCAGCAGTTTAAGGGGACAGTACAATGAGCAGTTCTTC
cdr3_aa: CASSLRGQYNEQFF

cdr3_length: 14
clone_size: once
j_call: TRBJ1-5
d_call: TRBD1
v_call: TRBV6-5
cdr3_nt: TGTGCCAGCAGACAGGGGGATCCCAATCAGCCCCAGCATTTT
cdr3_aa: CASRQGDPNQPQHF

cdr3_length: 14
clone_size: -
j_call: TRBJ2-3
d_call: -
v_call: TRBV6-6
cdr3_nt: TGTGCCAGCAGATCTAGGGTGAGCACAGATACGCAGTATTTT
cdr3_aa: CASRSRVSTDTQYF

cdr3_length: 15
clone_size: -
j_call: TRBJ2-3
d_call: -
v_call: TRBV29-1
cdr3_nt: TGCAGCGTTGACACAAGACTATCTAGCACAGATACGCAGTATTTT
cdr3_aa: CSVDTRLSSTDTQYF

cdr3_length: 16
clone_size: -
j_call: TRBJ2-3
d_call: TRBD1
v_call: TRBV5-1
cdr3_nt: TGCGCCAGCAGCGTGGTGGGGACAGGGGCCACAGATACGCAGTATTTT
cdr3_aa: CASSVVGTGATDTQYF

cdr3_length: 15
clone_size: -
j_call: TRBJ2-7
d_call: -
v_call: TRBV7-8
cdr3_nt: TGTGCCAGCAGCTTGGCGGAGGGTAGGTCCTACGAGCAGTACTTC
cdr3_aa: CASSLAEGRSYEQYF

cdr3_length: 13
clone_size: -
j_call: TRBJ1-2
d_call: TRBD1
v_call: TRBV27
cdr3_nt: TGTGCCAGCAGGCTAGGACAGGGTTACGGCTACACCTTC
cdr3_aa: CASRLGQGYGYTF

cdr3_length: 14
clone_size: once
j_call: TRBJ2-5
d_call: -
v_call: TRBV5-1
cdr3_nt: TGCGCCAGCAGCTTTTCCGAGAGTCGGAAGACCCAGTACTTC
cdr3_aa: CASSFSESRKTQYF

cdr3_length: 15
clone_size: -
j_call: TRBJ2-5
d_call: TRBD2
v_call: TRBV7-2
cdr3_nt: TGTGCCAGCAGCTTAGGTAGCGGGAGAACGGAGACCCAGTACTTC
cdr3_aa: CASSLGSGRTETQYF

cdr3_length: 10
clone_size: once
j_call: TRBJ2-7
d_call: -
v_call: TRBV20-1
cdr3_nt: TGCAGTGCTGAACTATACGAGCAGTACTTC
cdr3_aa: CSAELYEQYF

cdr3_length: 14
clone_size: -
j_call: TRBJ2-3
d_call: -
v_call: TRBV19
cdr3_nt: TGTGCCAGTAGTATCCACAGGGGCACAGATACGCAGTATTTT
cdr3_aa: CASSIHRGTDTQYF

cdr3_length: 12
clone_size: -
j_call: TRBJ1-1
d_call: -
v_call: TRBV6-5
cdr3_nt: TGTGCCAGCAGGGGGGGGATCACTGAAGCTTTCTTT
cdr3_aa: CASRGGITEAFF

cdr3_length: 14
clone_size: -
j_call: TRBJ2-1
d_call: TRBD1
v_call: TRBV6-5
cdr3_nt: TGTGCCAGCAGTACCGGGACAGGGGGGCATGAGCAGTTCTTC
cdr3_aa: CASSTGTGGHEQFF

cdr3_length: 14
clone_size: once
j_call: TRBJ1-2
d_call: TRBD1
v_call: TRBV6-1
cdr3_nt: TGTGCCAGCAGGAATCTACAGGGGAGGGAAGGCTACACCTTC
cdr3_aa: CASRNLQGREGYTF

cdr3_length: 12
clone_size: -
j_call: TRBJ2-7
d_call: -
v_call: TRBV29-1
cdr3_nt: TGCAGCGCCCGGGGGAAGAACTACGAGCAGTACTTC
cdr3_aa: CSARGKNYEQYF

cdr3_length: 15
clone_size: -
j_call: TRBJ1-5
d_call: -
v_call: TRBV15
cdr3_nt: TGTGCCACCAGCAGAGATCCGGGGGCAAATCAGCCCCAGCATTTT
cdr3_aa: CATSRDPGANQPQHF